The next 19 T cell receptor beta chains were all read from a single sample in a study of vaccination effects on CD4 cells after COVID-19. For these TCRs, the target antigens are not known. Profiled with immunoSEQ multiplex PCR; TCRdb holds only in-frame clones, not every one. The table lists about 31,000 clones, 60% to 80% of them singletons, with around 15% in the top ten. ViraFEST used viral peptide pools to expand antigen-specific CD4+ T cells before sequencing. At the end of around eleven days of culture, CD4+ T cells were isolated. Each participant was given two doses of one vaccine (BNT162b2 or mRNA-1273). Sequencing was performed on CD4+ T cells from PBMCs cultured with HCoV-229E spike peptides, taken after COVID-19 vaccination. The receptors were gathered from a human donor who received a COVID-19 vaccine.

This clone was picked up a small number of times. The chain has TRBV21-1 and TRBJ2-3; the D call TRBD1 from the table was never checked on the DNA. TRBV21-1 is deemed a pseudogene. The CDR3 loop spans 15 amino acids. CDR3 amino acids: CASIPRTGWRDTQYF. CDR3 nucleotides: TGTGCCAGCATTCCGCGGACAGGGTGGCGAGATACGCAGTATTTT.

The chain joins TRBV19 to TRBJ1-6, with 7 nucleotides matching TRBD1. The CDR3 has 17 amino acids. Germline trimming cut 1 base from V and 8 bases from J; bases unmatched to any gene: 11. CDR1 and CDR2 (germline): LNHDA, SQIVND (reference sequence). Written as DNA, the CDR3 is TGTGCCAGTAGTATAGGTCGGACAGGCACTCACCATTCACCCCTCCACTTT. Translating gives CASSIGRTGTHHSPLHF.

The rearrangement joins TRBV10-1 to TRBJ2-5; unclear D gene. Germline V lookup: CDR1 WNHNN, CDR2 SYGVQD (reference sequence). V gave up 2 bases and J gave up 4 bases, with 5 bases separating them. This CDR3 comprises 12 residues. The CDR3 nucleotides are TGCGCCAGCAGTGAGATTGGAGAGACCCAGTACTTC. Translating it yields CASSEIGETQYF.

The chain links TRBV27 to TRBJ1-5, with D unclear. The CDR3 extends over 12 amino acids. CDR1 and CDR2 from the germline V gene are MNHEY and SMNVEV (reference sequence). V lost 3 bases to trimming and J lost 8 bases, with 8 bases between them. The DNA for the CDR3 is TGTGCCAGCAGTTTCAACGGTGAGCCCCAGCATTTT. It specifies CASSFNGEPQHF.

V usage is TRBV6-2 or TRBV6-3 and J usage is TRBJ1-2; D might be TRBD1 (5 bases). CDR1 is MNHEY and CDR2 is SVGEGT in the germline V gene. This CDR3 region has 15 residues. V dropped 5 bases and J dropped 7 bases, with 20 bases sitting between them. For the CDR3, the DNA is TGTGCCAGCAGTGAGCCCGGGGGGGGAAGGCGTGGCTACACCTTC. This encodes CASSEPGGGRRGYTF.

The J gene is TRBJ2-2, the V gene TRBV24-1, with D maybe TRBD2 (6 bases). From germline, CDR1 is KGHDR and CDR2 SFDVKD. Trimming removed 4 bases from V and 5 bases from J, with 13 bases in between. The CDR3 sequence is 15 residues long. The CDR3 protein is CATSDREVVTGELFF. The CDR3 bases are TGTGCCACCAGTGACAGGGAGGTTGTTACCGGGGAGCTGTTTTTT.

The V call is TRBV6-2 or TRBV6-3, the J call TRBJ2-7, with a possible D match to TRBD2 (5 bases). From germline, CDR1 is MNHEY and CDR2 SVGEGT. This CDR3 comprises 14 residues. Deletions cut 8 bases from V and 2 bases from J, with 16 bases between. CDR3 sequence (DNA): TGTGCCAGCCGCCGATCCGGGGTCGCCTACGAGCAGTACTTC. Translating gives CASRRSGVAYEQYF.

This chain links TRBV19 with TRBJ1-4, with D uncertain. Germline loops: CDR1 LNHDA, CDR2 SQIVND (reference sequence). The CDR3 extends over 15 amino acids. V was cut by 7 bases and J by 0 bases, with 12 bases left in between. CDR3 DNA: TGTGCCAGTATGAGACGCCTCACAACTAATGAAAAACTGTTTTTT. As protein: CASMRRLTTNEKLFF.

The rearrangement links TRBV5-1 to TRBJ2-2; 8 nucleotides line up with TRBD1. V dropped 4 bases and J dropped 6; count of bases not matched to a gene: 20. Germline V CDR1 and CDR2: SGHRS, YFSETQ. The CDR3 loop spans 19 amino acids. CDR3: CASSPPRDAGRGLSGELFF. CDR3 coding DNA: TGCGCCAGCAGCCCCCCGAGGGACGCGGGCAGGGGGCTATCCGGGGAGCTGTTTTTT.

The CDR3 reads CASSIGTDKNNSPLHF. The CDR3 DNA is TGTGCCAGCAGCATCGGGACAGACAAGAATAATTCACCCCTCCACTTT. The V call is TRBV7-6, the J call TRBJ1-6, with TRBD1 identical over 7 bases. The germline CDR1 and CDR2 sequences are SGHVS and FNYEAQ. The junction had 9 bases not matched to a gene; V was cut back by 5 bases and J by 5 bases. This CDR3 has 16 residues.

The chain is built from TRBV2 and TRBJ2-1, with no clear D. Germline CDR1 is SNHLY and CDR2 is FYNNEI. This CDR3 spans 14 amino acids. The V gene lost 1 base and the J gene lost 6 bases, with 10 bases spanning the gap. The CDR3 coding sequence is TGTGCCAGCAGTGAAGGGCCTCCCCGCAATGAGCAGTTCTTC. Residues: CASSEGPPRNEQFF.

The rearrangement uses TRBV4-2 and TRBJ1-2; maybe TRBD1 (5 bases). V lost 3 bases to trimming and J lost 6 bases, with 14 bases between them. This CDR3 has 14 residues. Germline loops: CDR1 LGHNA, CDR2 YNFKEQ. The CDR3 here is CASSQSGTVNGYTF. CDR3 DNA sequence: TGTGCCAGCAGCCAGTCCGGGACGGTAAATGGCTACACCTTC.

The V call is TRBV6-5, the J call TRBJ1-6, with D perhaps TRBD1 (5 bases). This CDR3 contains 14 residues. Germline loops: CDR1 MNHEY, CDR2 SVGAGI. V was cut by 7 bases and J by 7 bases, with 14 bases left in between. CDR3 DNA sequence: TGTGCCAGCACCGGCGGGACCGAGAATTCACCCCTCCACTTT. Its protein is CASTGGTENSPLHF.

V gene TRBV6-1 combines with J gene TRBJ1-2; weak D call: TRBD1 (5 bases). The CDR3 sequence is 14 residues long. The germline V gene encodes CDR1 MNHNS and CDR2 SASEGT. With 0 bases removed from V and 2 bases from J, the gap between germline ends came to 7 bases. This CDR3 is CASSEAAGNYGYTF. Here the CDR3 DNA reads TGTGCCAGCAGTGAAGCGGCAGGGAACTATGGCTACACCTTC.

This clone showed up just once. The chain couples TRBV6-2 or TRBV6-3 to TRBJ2-1; 10 positions match TRBD1. Germline V gene sequence: CDR1 MNHEY, CDR2 SVGEGT. V lost 5 bases to trimming and J lost 5 bases; unmatched junction nucleotides: 6. The CDR3 loop spans 15 amino acids. The CDR3 bases are TGTGCCAGCAGTGACGGACAGGGGGATAACAATGAGCAGTTCTTC. It encodes CASSDGQGDNNEQFF.

The CDR3 DNA sequence: TGTGCCAGCAGCTTAGGGACCGGCGAGCAGTTCTTC. As protein: CASSLGTGEQFF. The chain joins TRBV7-9 to TRBJ2-1; D unclear. Per the germline V gene, CDR1 is SEHNR and CDR2 is FQNEAQ (reference sequence). V lost 1 base, J lost 10 bases, and 8 bases lay in between. The CDR3 is made up of 12 amino acids.

The chain joins TRBV14 to TRBJ2-1; D may be TRBD1 (6 bases). The CDR3 consists of 16 residues. Germline assignment: CDR1 SGHDN and CDR2 FVKESK. Between the trimmed V and J ends, which lost 4 bases and 2 bases, there was a span of 15 bases. The CDR3 DNA reads as TGTGCCAGCAGCCTAATAAGGGACACAACCTACAATGAGCAGTTCTTC. Translation: CASSLIRDTTYNEQFF.

V gene TRBV27 combines with J gene TRBJ2-5; 10 nucleotides line up with TRBD2. Germline CDR1 reads MNHEY; CDR2 reads SMNVEV (reference sequence). This CDR3 is 14 amino acids long. V trimming: 7 bases; J trimming: 2 bases; junction bases outside the gene matches: 4. The CDR3 loop reads CASTRTSGQETQYF. The CDR3 bases are TGTGCCAGCACAAGGACTAGCGGACAAGAGACCCAGTACTTC.

The rearrangement joins TRBV19 to TRBJ1-2; 7 bases map to TRBD1. After removal of 8 bases from V and 4 bases from J, the junction contained 16 bases not matched to a gene. The germline V gene has CDR1 LNHDA and CDR2 SQIVND (reference sequence). The CDR3 contains 16 residues. The CDR3 DNA sequence: TGTGCCAGTTTTCCATTAGGCACAGGGGAACCCTATGGCTACACCTTC. Its protein product is CASFPLGTGEPYGYTF.